These 22 T cell receptor beta chains originate from one sample sequenced in a study of blood T cell repertoires in COVID-19. Profiled with immunoSEQ multiplex PCR; TCRdb holds only in-frame clones, not every one. The profile shows a few hundred thousand clones, about 85% of them singletons. The specimen sequenced was PBMCs or T cells enriched from blood (not recorded which). These receptors originate from a woman aged 45-59 years who had been exposed to COVID-19.

This clone occurred once. The chain combines TRBV19 with TRBJ1-5; 8 nucleotides align to TRBD1. V shed 8 bases and J 1 base; nucleotides not matched to a gene: 7. The CDR3 loop spans 15 amino acids. Germline V gives CDR1 LNHDA, CDR2 SQIVND (reference sequence). Written as DNA, the CDR3 is TGTGCCAGTCTGACAGGGGAGGGAAGCAATCAGCCCCAGCATTTT. Its translation: CASLTGEGSNQPQHF.

The V and J genes are TRBV19 and TRBJ2-5, with D tentatively TRBD2 (5 bases). V dropped 3 bases and J dropped 6 bases, with 8 bases sitting between them. This CDR3 has 12 amino acids. CDR1 and CDR2 (germline): LNHDA, SQIVND (reference sequence). This chain's CDR3 is CASSISGKTQYF. The CDR3 DNA sequence: TGTGCCAGTAGTATCTCCGGGAAGACCCAGTACTTC.

The chain employs TRBV4-1 and TRBJ1-1; tentatively, D is TRBD1 (5 bases). Germline CDR1 reads MGHRA; CDR2 reads YSYEKL. Deletions cut 0 bases from V and 5 bases from J, with 10 bases between. The CDR3 spans 14 residues. The CDR3 bases are TGCGCCAGCAGCCAAGACAGGGTGAGGACTGAAGCTTTCTTT. Translating gives CASSQDRVRTEAFF.

The chain is built from TRBV6-5 and TRBJ2-7, with D maybe TRBD1 (6 bases). The CDR3 has 14 amino acids. Germline V gene lookup returns CDR1 MNHEY and CDR2 SVGAGI. Trimming left V 2 bases short and J 3 bases short, with 11 bases between. The CDR3 sequence: CASSYGGAGYEQYF. The CDR3 nucleotides are TGTGCCAGCAGTTACGGGGGCGCGGGCTACGAGCAGTACTTC.

This clone was seen a few times. The chain couples TRBV29-1 to TRBJ1-1, with 7 bases fitting TRBD1. The V segment lost 6 bases and the J segment 11 bases; nucleotides outside the gene matches: 12. The length of the CDR3 is 12 residues. Germline assignment: CDR1 SQVTM and CDR2 ANQGSEA. The CDR3 nucleotides read TGCAGCGTGATGACAGGGTCAAGTGGTGCTTTCTTT. Translation gives CSVMTGSSGAFF. The full variable domain, rest sourced from reference TRBV29-1 and TRBJ1-1, is SAVISQKPSRDICQRGTSLTIQCQVDSQVTMMFWYRQQPGQSLTLIATANQGSEATYESGFVIDKFPISRPNLTFSTLTVSNMSPEDSSIYLCSVMTGSSGAFFGQGTRLTVV.

This chain uses TRBV5-1 with TRBJ1-5; 7 bases map to TRBD1. The CDR3 contains 17 residues. V shed 4 bases and J 4 bases; nucleotides not matched to a gene: 14. Germline CDR1 reads SGHRS; CDR2 reads YFSETQ. CDR3 sequence: CASSNRQGPIANQPQHF. CDR3 DNA: TGCGCCAGCAGCAACCGACAGGGCCCCATCGCTAATCAGCCCCAGCATTTT.

This rearrangement joins TRBV28 to TRBJ2-7; D may be TRBD2 (5 bases). This CDR3 comprises 12 residues. V was pared by 3 bases and J by 7 bases, with 10 bases between. In germline, CDR1 is MDHEN, CDR2 SYDVKM. CDR3 sequence: CASSFRSGEQYF. Written as DNA, the CDR3 is TGTGCCAGCAGTTTCCGGTCGGGAGAGCAGTACTTC.

This chain joins TRBV7-2 and TRBJ1-2; 9 bases are a match to TRBD1. CDR1 SGHTA and CDR2 FQGNSA come from the germline V gene. CDR3 length equals 14 residues. V trimming: 5 bases; J trimming: 7 bases; junction bases outside the gene matches: 8. For the CDR3, the DNA is TGTGCCAGCAGCCAACAACAGGGGGCGCCTGGCTACACCTTC. Protein sequence: CASSQQQGAPGYTF.

The table lists this clone with many counts. This chain links TRBV5-1 with TRBJ2-3, with 9 bases that match TRBD2. From germline, CDR1 is SGHRS and CDR2 YFSETQ. CDR3 length: 16 amino acids. Trimming cost V 0 bases and J 6 bases; bases outside gene matches: 8. The CDR3 DNA follows: TGCGCCAGCAGCTTGGATGGCGGGGGGGCCAGGGATACGCAGTATTTT. Amino acid sequence: CASSLDGGGARDTQYF. Drawing the rest from reference TRBV5-1 and TRBJ2-3, the complete variable domain is KAGVTQTPRYLIKTRGQQVTLSCSPISGHRSVSWYQQTPGQGLQFLFEYFSETQRNKGNFPGRFSGRQFSNSRSEMNVSTLELGDSALYLCASSLDGGGARDTQYFGPGTRLTVL.

V is TRBV5-1 and J is TRBJ1-3; tentative D call: TRBD1 (6 bases). Deletions cut 4 bases from V and 3 bases from J, with 14 bases between. The CDR3 extends over 15 amino acids. Germline CDR1 reads SGHRS; CDR2 reads YFSETQ. The CDR3 DNA reads as TGCGCCAGCAGCGGACACAGGGTTGGTGGAAACACCATATATTTT. Protein sequence: CASSGHRVGGNTIYF.

The chain has TRBV24-1 and TRBJ2-3, with TRBD2 identical over 7 bases. The trim removed 6 bases at V and 0 bases at J, leaving 8 bases unmatched. The germline CDR1 and CDR2 sequences are KGHDR and SFDVKD. This CDR3 is 16 amino acids long. CDR3 bases: TGTGCCACCAGTCACAAGTGGGGGGGTAGCACAGATACGCAGTATTTT. Translating gives CATSHKWGGSTDTQYF.

V and J are TRBV29-1 and TRBJ2-3; 9 nucleotides align to TRBD2. Germline V CDR1 and CDR2: SQVTM, ANQGSEA. Germline trimming cut 4 bases from V and 4 bases from J; bases unmatched to any gene: 6. There are 14 residues in the CDR3. The CDR3 protein is CSVAAGGRADTQYF. DNA of the CDR3: TGCAGCGTTGCAGCGGGGGGCAGGGCAGATACGCAGTATTTT.

The J gene is TRBJ1-4, the V gene TRBV15; the D is unclear. Germline assignment: CDR1 LNHNV and CDR2 YYDKDF (reference sequence). The V and J ends lost 5 bases and 3 bases respectively, with 7 bases between them. CDR3 length equals 13 residues. The CDR3 spells CATSGSANEKLFF. In DNA form, the CDR3 reads TGTGCCACCAGCGGTAGCGCTAATGAAAAACTGTTTTTT.

V usage is TRBV12-5 and J usage is TRBJ1-5; D might be TRBD1 (5 bases). The V gene's germline CDR1 is LGHNT and CDR2 FRNRAP. There are 15 residues in the CDR3. V lost 1 base and J 4 bases, leaving 11 bases between the germline ends. CDR3 sequence (DNA): TGTGCTAGTGGTTTGGGGGAAGGGGTAAATCAGCCCCAGCATTTT. Its protein product is CASGLGEGVNQPQHF.

This clone appeared once. The V and J genes are TRBV5-5 and TRBJ1-4, with D perhaps TRBD1 (6 bases). This CDR3 region has 16 residues. V lost 2 bases and J lost 1, with 12 bases in between. The germline V gene has CDR1 SGHKS and CDR2 YYEKEE (reference sequence). CDR3 region: CASSFRTVGTNEKLFF. The CDR3 region has the DNA TGTGCCAGCAGCTTCCGGACAGTTGGAACTAATGAAAAACTGTTTTTT.

Only one count was recorded for this clone. The rearrangement uses TRBV6-2 or TRBV6-3 and TRBJ2-7, with D tentatively TRBD1 (6 bases). Germline loops: CDR1 MNHEY, CDR2 SVGEGT. The length of the CDR3 is 16 residues. Trimming removed 0 bases at V and 7 bases at J, with 19 bases between. CDR3 sequence reads: CASSYSNPGDRGEQYF. As DNA, the CDR3 is TGTGCCAGCAGTTACTCGAATCCAGGGGATCGTGGTGAGCAGTACTTC.

The rearrangement links TRBV7-6 to TRBJ1-6; 10 bases fit TRBD1. V shed 1 base and J 9 bases; nucleotides not matched to a gene: 9. In germline, CDR1 is SGHVS, CDR2 FNYEAQ. CDR3 length equals 17 residues. CDR3 residues: CASSLVGTGVQISPLHF. CDR3 sequence (DNA): TGTGCCAGCAGCTTAGTTGGGACAGGGGTTCAAATTTCACCCCTCCACTTT.

The CDR3 spells CASSPPKTGYDTGELFF. Here the CDR3 DNA reads TGTGCCAGCTCACCACCAAAGACAGGGTACGACACCGGGGAGCTGTTTTTT. This chain links TRBV18 with TRBJ2-2, with 7 nucleotides matching TRBD1. CDR3 length equals 17 residues. CDR1 is KGHSH and CDR2 is LQKENI in the germline V gene. V lost 0 bases to trimming and J lost 3 bases; unmatched junction nucleotides: 7.

CDR3 sequence reads: CASSAGNGQNQPQHF. The CDR3, as DNA: TGTGCCAGTTCAGCGGGGAATGGGCAAAATCAGCCCCAGCATTTT. The chain employs TRBV18 and TRBJ1-5; unclear D gene. CDR1 is KGHSH and CDR2 is LQKENI in the germline V gene. Trimming left V 9 bases short and J 4 bases short, with 19 bases between. The CDR3 runs to 15 residues.

This chain joins TRBV7-9 and TRBJ2-1; a weak D match, TRBD2 (6 bases). Germline lookup yields CDR1 SEHNR and CDR2 FQNEAQ (reference sequence). The CDR3 consists of 15 residues. The V and J ends lost 3 bases and 2 bases respectively, with 11 bases between them. The CDR3 DNA sequence: TGTGCCAGCAGCTTCGGGACTGCCCCCTACAATGAGCAGTTCTTC. Translation gives CASSFGTAPYNEQFF.

The chain couples TRBV5-4 to TRBJ2-7, with 7 positions matching TRBD2. V was clipped by 4 bases and J by 5 bases; unmatched bases: 6. In germline, CDR1 is SGHNT, CDR2 YYREEE (reference sequence). This CDR3 has 13 amino acids. The CDR3 nucleotides read TGTGCCAGCAGCAGCGGGGCGAGTGACGAGCAGTACTTC. Its protein is CASSSGASDEQYF.

Only a few counts were recorded for this clone. The chain is built from TRBV6-5 and TRBJ1-2; D call uncertain. This CDR3 has 12 amino acids. V lost 2 bases, J lost 5 bases, and 6 bases lay in between. The germline V gene encodes CDR1 MNHEY and CDR2 SVGAGI. CDR3 loop: CASSYAGYGYTF. CDR3 nucleotide sequence: TGTGCCAGCAGTTACGCGGGTTATGGCTACACCTTC.